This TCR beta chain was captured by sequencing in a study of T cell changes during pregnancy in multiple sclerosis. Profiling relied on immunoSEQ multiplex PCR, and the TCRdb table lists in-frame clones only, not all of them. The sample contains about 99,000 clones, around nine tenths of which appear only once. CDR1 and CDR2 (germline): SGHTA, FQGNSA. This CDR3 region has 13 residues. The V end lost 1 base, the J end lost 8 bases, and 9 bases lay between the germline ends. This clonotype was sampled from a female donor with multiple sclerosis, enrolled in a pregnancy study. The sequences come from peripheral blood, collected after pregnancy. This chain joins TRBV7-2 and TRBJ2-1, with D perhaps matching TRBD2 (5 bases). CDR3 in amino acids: CASSLETGYEQFF. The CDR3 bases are TGTGCCAGCAGCTTAGAGACGGGGTATGAGCAGTTCTTC. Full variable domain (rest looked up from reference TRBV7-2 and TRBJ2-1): GAGVSQSPSNKVTEKGKDVELRCDPISGHTALYWYRQSLGQGLEFLIYFQGNSAPDKSGLPSDRFSAERTGGSVSTLTIQRTQQEDSAVYLCASSLETGYEQFFGPGTRLTVL.